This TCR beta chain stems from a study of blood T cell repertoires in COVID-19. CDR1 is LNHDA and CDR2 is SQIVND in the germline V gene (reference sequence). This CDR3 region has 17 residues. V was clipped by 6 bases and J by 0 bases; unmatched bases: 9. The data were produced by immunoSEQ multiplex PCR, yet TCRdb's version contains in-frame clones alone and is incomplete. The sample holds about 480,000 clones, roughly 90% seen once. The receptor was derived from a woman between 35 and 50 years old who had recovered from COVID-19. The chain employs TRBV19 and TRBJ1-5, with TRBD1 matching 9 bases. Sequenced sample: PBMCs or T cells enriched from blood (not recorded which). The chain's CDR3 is CASSADRGGFSNQPQHF. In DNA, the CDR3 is TGTGCCAGTAGCGCCGACAGGGGGGGTTTTAGCAATCAGCCCCAGCATTTT.